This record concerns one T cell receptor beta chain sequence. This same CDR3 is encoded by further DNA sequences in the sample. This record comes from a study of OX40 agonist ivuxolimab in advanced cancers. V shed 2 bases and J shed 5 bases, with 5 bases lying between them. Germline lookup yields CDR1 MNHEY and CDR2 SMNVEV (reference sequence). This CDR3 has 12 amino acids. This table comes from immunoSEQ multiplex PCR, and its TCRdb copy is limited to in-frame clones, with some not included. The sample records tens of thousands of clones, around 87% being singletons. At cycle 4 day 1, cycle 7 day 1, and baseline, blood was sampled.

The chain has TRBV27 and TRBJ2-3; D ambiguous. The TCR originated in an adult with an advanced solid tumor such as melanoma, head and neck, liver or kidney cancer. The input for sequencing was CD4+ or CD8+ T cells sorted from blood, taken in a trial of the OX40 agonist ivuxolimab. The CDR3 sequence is CASSLNGDTQYF. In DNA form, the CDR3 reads TGTGCCAGCAGTTTAAACGGAGATACGCAGTATTTT.